Ten or more counts support the clone carrying this TCR beta chain. What it binds is unknown. These data are taken from a study of early T cells in non-severe SARS-CoV-2 infection. Study at large: Investigators sequenced bulk RNA drawn from unsorted whole blood, and chains remained unpaired. Study results and caveats: Sequences matched to VDJdb favored anti-spike CD8 responses, while private and CD4 specificities were missed.

The TCR library protocol was used to attach unique molecular identifiers. These identifiers were attached to individual cDNA molecules. TCRdb ran MiXCR on the 5' RACE reads and lists one entry per CDR3 protein. Of about 60,000 distinct CDR3 sequences listed, about 9.8% were seen once; the top ten hold approximately 18%. What was sequenced was whole blood. This TCR came from an adult who was a healthcare worker with PCR-confirmed SARS-CoV-2 infection or an uninfected control (not recorded which).

This CDR3 reads CASSLVTGSTEAFF. As DNA, the CDR3 is TGTGCCAGCAGCCTAGTAACAGGGAGCACTGAAGCTTTCTTT. This chain joins TRBV5-4 and TRBJ1-1, with a possible D match to TRBD1 (6 bases). The CDR3 has 14 residues. V dropped 4 bases and J dropped 4 bases, with 14 bases sitting between them. Germline CDR1 is SGHNT and CDR2 is YYREEE (reference sequence).